The source of this T cell receptor (beta chain) is a study of cytomegalovirus exposure and HLA in healthy donors. Study results and caveats: Other equally common chains were less clonally expanded than HLA-associated TCR beta chains, a later analysis showed. Later analysis placed DRB1 highest and HLA-C lowest in TCR association rates, which differed by HLA locus. In an earlier analysis, productive rearrangement rates for most beta V segments clustered near 87% or 30%.

Germline V lookup: CDR1 LGHNA, CDR2 YSLEER. CDR3 size: 17 residues. V dropped 1 base and J dropped 9; count of bases not matched to a gene: 9. Remarks on this clone: Antigen specificity is unknown.

With 60 Vbeta and 13 Jbeta primers, the PCR was carried out. Study processing details: Approximately 11 million of the 60 million to 80 million unique TCR beta chains counted in a later analysis were shared. This table comes from immunoSEQ multiplex PCR, and its TCRdb copy is limited to in-frame clones, with some not included. V, J and clone size are taken as reported in that table, and D and trimming were inferred from the DNA itself. The sample records 150,000 to 200,000 clones, 70% to 80% being singletons. The chain joins TRBV4-3 to TRBJ2-1; the match to TRBD2 covers 13 bases. Sequenced sample: PBMCs. The source is a woman under 40 in good health and CMV-seropositive. The CDR3 nucleotides are TGCGCCAGCAGCCAAGTGTACGGACTAGCGGGAGTTAGTGAGCAGTTCTTC. Translation gives CASSQVYGLAGVSEQFF.